These 29 T cell receptor beta chains came from one sample sequenced in a study of T cells expressing NK-cell markers. TCRdb re-analyzed the 5' RACE reads; it lists each CDR3 protein once, without DNA. This listing includes some 390,000 distinct CDR3 sequences. Sequencing used blood T cells: a sorted CD56 or NKG2C T cell subset, CD4+ or CD8+ T cells, or bulk PBMC T cells (not recorded which). The receptors originated from a woman in her 50s in good health.

The chain carries TRBV14 and TRBJ2-3; the D call from TCRdb, TRBD2, cannot be confirmed without DNA. Per germline, CDR1 SGHDN and CDR2 FVKESK. There are 17 residues in the CDR3. CDR3 sequence reads: CASSQLSGRAGTDTQYF.

The chain employs TRBV11-2 and TRBJ1-1. This CDR3 region has 14 residues. Germline V lookup: CDR1 SGHAT, CDR2 FQNNGV. CDR3 loop: CASSLDLGVFPTFF.

This chain uses TRBV27 with TRBJ2-1; TCRdb's D gene call, TRBD2, goes unchecked for lack of DNA. The CDR3 totals 19 residues. Germline V lookup: CDR1 MNHEY, CDR2 SMNVEV (reference sequence). CDR3: CASSASLAGGPRGIGEQFF.

The chain carries TRBV24-1 and TRBJ2-1; TCRdb designates TRBD2, a call that cannot be tested without DNA. Germline V lookup: CDR1 KGHDR, CDR2 SFDVKD. The length of the CDR3 is 17 residues. CDR3 sequence: CATSDLQMGGVLNEQFF.

This chain joins TRBV6-6 and TRBJ1-1; TCRdb lists TRBD1, though no DNA is available to test this call. Germline V CDR1 and CDR2: MNHNY, SVGAGI (reference sequence). The CDR3 loop spans 14 amino acids. The CDR3 here is CASSTGQARTEAFF.

The chain links TRBV12-3 or TRBV12-4 to TRBJ2-7; there is no DNA to check the TCRdb D call of TRBD1. This CDR3 has 15 amino acids. The CDR3 here is CASSFRGQRAYEQYF.

This sequence joins TRBV5-1 and TRBJ2-5. Germline loops: CDR1 SGHRS, CDR2 YFSETQ. The CDR3 contains 13 residues. CDR3 sequence: CASSLGGQETQYF.

The chain has TRBV4-1 and TRBJ2-3. CDR3 length: 12 residues. Germline values: CDR1 MGHRA, CDR2 YSYEKL. CDR3: CASSQVYDTQYF.

This chain connects TRBV29-1 to TRBJ2-3; TCRdb returns TRBD2, unconfirmable since there is no DNA. From germline, CDR1 is SQVTM and CDR2 ANQGSEA. This CDR3 contains 16 residues. The CDR3 reads CSVGYDWGSGTDTQYF.

The rearrangement uses TRBV14 and TRBJ1-1; checking the TCRdb D call of TRBD1 is not possible without DNA. The CDR3 is made up of 16 amino acids. Germline V gene data show CDR1 as SGHDN and CDR2 as FVKESK. CDR3 loop: CASSSGQLRMNTEAFF.

The gene calls are TRBV11-3 and TRBJ2-5; absent DNA, TCRdb's TRBD1 call cannot be checked. Germline-derived CDR1 and CDR2 are SGHNT and YENEEA. The CDR3 has 15 residues. CDR3 sequence: CASSLAFYREETQYF.

CDR3 in amino acids: CSARAGLANSGANVLTF. The chain is built from TRBV20-1 and TRBJ2-6; with no DNA, the TCRdb D assignment of TRBD2 cannot be verified. The CDR3 totals 17 residues. The germline CDR1 and CDR2 sequences are DFQATT and SNEGSKA (reference sequence).

V and J are TRBV7-3 and TRBJ2-5; TCRdb returns TRBD1, unconfirmable since there is no DNA. This CDR3 contains 14 residues. Germline CDR1 and CDR2: SGHTA and FQGTGA. The CDR3 reads CASSLDVQGQTQYF.

The genes are TRBV4-1 and TRBJ1-1; TCRdb picks TRBD1, but there is no DNA to check that call. The germline V gene has CDR1 MGHRA and CDR2 YSYEKL. This CDR3 has 15 residues. The CDR3 sequence: CASSQVGGRGTEAFF.

This chain joins TRBV12-3 or TRBV12-4 and TRBJ2-5. The CDR3 covers 11 residues. The CDR3 loop reads CASSLGGAQYF.

The gene calls are TRBV7-9 and TRBJ1-1. The CDR3 contains 12 residues. Germline CDR1 is SEHNR and CDR2 is FQNEAQ (reference sequence). The CDR3 loop is CASSLADKSAFF.

The chain links TRBV20-1 to TRBJ2-5; the D gene TCRdb calls, TRBD1, cannot be checked with no DNA. CDR1 and CDR2 (germline): DFQATT, SNEGSKA (reference sequence). CDR3 size: 13 residues. CDR3 sequence reads: CSARQGNPETQYF.

This chain uses TRBV20-1 with TRBJ2-3; checking the TCRdb D call of TRBD2 is not possible without DNA. The CDR3 extends over 18 amino acids. Germline CDR1 reads DFQATT; CDR2 reads SNEGSKA (reference sequence). CDR3 sequence: CSARVMGLERGSTDTQYF.

This chain connects TRBV19 to TRBJ2-3; TCRdb lists TRBD1, though no DNA is available to test this call. In germline, CDR1 is LNHDA, CDR2 SQIVND (reference sequence). The CDR3 runs to 16 residues. CDR3 loop: CASSPLAARTTDTQYF.

The V call is TRBV14, the J call TRBJ2-3; the D gene TCRdb calls, TRBD1, cannot be checked with no DNA. From germline, CDR1 is SGHDN and CDR2 FVKESK. This CDR3 has 12 residues. This CDR3 is CASSHPGDTQYF.

This chain uses TRBV20-1 with TRBJ2-7; TCRdb's D call of TRBD1 is untestable without DNA. This CDR3 is built from 14 residues. CDR1 and CDR2 from the germline V gene are DFQATT and SNEGSKA (reference sequence). This chain's CDR3 is CSARPRGRLYEQYF.

The rearrangement uses TRBV5-1 and TRBJ2-1; checking the TCRdb D call of TRBD2 is not possible without DNA. The CDR3 spans 16 residues. Germline values: CDR1 SGHRS, CDR2 YFSETQ. CDR3: CASSTITSGPYNEQFF.

The V and J genes are TRBV15 and TRBJ2-7. The germline V gene has CDR1 LNHNV and CDR2 YYDKDF (reference sequence). The CDR3 consists of 14 residues. CDR3 loop: CATSRGRSSYEQYF.

V usage is TRBV2 and J usage is TRBJ2-1. This CDR3 contains 13 residues. The germline CDR1 and CDR2 sequences are SNHLY and FYNNEI. CDR3 in amino acids: CASSEAQKGLEFF.

The chain has TRBV30 and TRBJ1-1. The germline CDR1 and CDR2 sequences are GTSNPN and SVGIG (reference sequence). The CDR3 sequence is 11 residues long. The CDR3 region is CAWSTNTEAFF.

The chain recombines TRBV19 with TRBJ2-4. CDR1 LNHDA and CDR2 SQIVND come from the germline V gene (reference sequence). The CDR3 is 17 residues long. The CDR3 here is CASSILDGVYAKNIQYF.

This chain connects TRBV12-3 or TRBV12-4 to TRBJ2-1; TCRdb indicates TRBD1, and absent DNA this call remains unverified. The CDR3 totals 15 residues. The CDR3 protein is CASSRGQGRLDEQFF.

The rearrangement links TRBV12-3 or TRBV12-4 to TRBJ2-3. The CDR3 is 13 residues long. The CDR3 loop reads CASRESDTDTQYF.

J is TRBJ1-2 and V is TRBV28. Germline-derived CDR1 and CDR2 are MDHEN and SYDVKM. The CDR3 runs to 16 residues. CDR3 amino acids: CASSSLGLAQNYGYTF.